This T cell receptor beta chain derives from a study of CD8 T cells in ankylosing spondylitis. The sample holds many counts of this clonotype. TCRdb used MiXCR to reprocess the 5' RACE reads, holding one entry per CDR3 protein. The sample has over 200,000 distinct CDR3 sequences, roughly a tenth seen once. Trimming stripped 5 bases from V and 3 bases from J, with 8 bases between. CDR3 length: 13 residues. CDR1 SGHTA and CDR2 FQGNSA come from the germline V gene. Sequencing input: blood, either unsorted or a sorted T cell fraction (not recorded which). The chain is built from TRBV7-2 and TRBJ1-5; D not certain. This clonotype was sampled from a male donor with ankylosing spondylitis or in good health (not recorded which). In DNA form, the CDR3 reads TGTGCCAGCAGCCCGGGAGTCAATCAGCCCCAGCATTTT. Residues: CASSPGVNQPQHF. Looking up the rest from reference TRBV7-2 and TRBJ1-5 gives the full variable domain: GAGVSQSPSNKVTEKGKDVELRCDPISGHTALYWYRQSLGQGLEFLIYFQGNSAPDKSGLPSDRFSAERTGGSVSTLTIQRTQQEDSAVYLCASSPGVNQPQHFGDGTRLSIL.